The rows below give T cell receptor beta chains drawn from one sample of a study of T cell responses to AZD1222 COVID-19 vaccine. The assay was immunoSEQ multiplex PCR, and TCRdb's table has in-frame clones only and misses some. The table includes 150,000 or so clones, roughly nine tenths detected once. This specimen consisted of peripheral blood, obtained on day 0 of AZD1222 vaccination. The receptors come from an adult in good health. Both conserved end residues are part of each CDR3. Fields, in order: D gene, J gene, clone size, V gene, CDR3 DNA, CDR3 protein. The D gene is left open where the match is weak. Clone size is given for some rows only: seen once, a few or many times, or a class if the clone is expanded.

D: NA; J: TRBJ1-1; size: NA; V: TRBV9; DNA: TGTGCCAGCAGCCCCTGGACAAACGGGGACACTGAAGCTTTCTTT; CDR3: CASSPWTNGDTEAFF
D: NA; J: TRBJ2-1; size: NA; V: TRBV3-1/TRBV3-2; DNA: TGTGCCAGCAGCCAAGATCAGGTGGGGGGGGCGCCCAATGAGCAGTTCTTC; CDR3: CASSQDQVGGAPNEQFF
D: NA; J: TRBJ2-1; size: NA; V: TRBV18; DNA: TGTGCCAGCTCACCAACCACATCGGGTAATGAGCAGTTCTTC; CDR3: CASSPTTSGNEQFF
D: TRBD1; J: TRBJ1-2; size: NA; V: TRBV2; DNA: TGTGCCAGCAGTCGGGACAGCTATGGCTACACCTTC; CDR3: CASSRDSYGYTF
D: NA; J: TRBJ2-2; size: NA; V: TRBV4-1; DNA: TGCGCCAGCAGCCAAGAGGGCCGGTCCGGGGAGCTGTTTTTT; CDR3: CASSQEGRSGELFF
D: TRBD2; J: TRBJ2-3; size: NA; V: TRBV27; DNA: TGTGCCAGCAGTTCGGGACTAACCACAGATACGCAGTATTTT; CDR3: CASSSGLTTDTQYF
D: TRBD1; J: TRBJ1-4; size: NA; V: TRBV2; DNA: TGTGCCAGCAGCTCATTACAGGGGGCGGCGGAAAAACTGTTTTTT; CDR3: CASSSLQGAAEKLFF
D: TRBD2; J: TRBJ2-7; size: NA; V: TRBV7-9; DNA: TGTGCCAGCAGCCCAGGGGGCACGGCTAGCGGGAGAGTAAACGAGCAGTACTTC; CDR3: CASSPGGTASGRVNEQYF
D: TRBD1; J: TRBJ1-6; size: NA; V: TRBV9; DNA: TGTGCCAGCAGCGTAGTCGACAGGGGATCACCCCTCCACTTT; CDR3: CASSVVDRGSPLHF
D: NA; J: TRBJ2-2; size: NA; V: TRBV7-3; DNA: TGTGCCAGCAGCTTAACTCCGGGCGGGGAGCTGTTTTTT; CDR3: CASSLTPGGELFF
D: TRBD1; J: TRBJ2-7; size: NA; V: TRBV6-5; DNA: TGTGCCAGCAGTCGACAGGGGTCCTCCTACGAGCAGTACTTC; CDR3: CASSRQGSSYEQYF
D: NA; J: TRBJ2-5; size: NA; V: TRBV12-3/TRBV12-4; DNA: TGTGCCAGCAGTTTAGTCTTGGAGGGGACCCAGTACTTC; CDR3: CASSLVLEGTQYF
D: TRBD2; J: TRBJ2-1; size: NA; V: TRBV6-2/TRBV6-3; DNA: TGTGCCAGCAGTTACCTGGGACTAGCTGACTCCTACAATGAGCAGTTCTTC; CDR3: CASSYLGLADSYNEQFF
D: NA; J: TRBJ1-5; size: many; V: TRBV19; DNA: TGTGCCAGTAGTCCCCAAGGGGTTAACAATCAGCCCCAGCATTTT; CDR3: CASSPQGVNNQPQHF
D: TRBD1; J: TRBJ1-3; size: NA; V: TRBV5-1; DNA: TGCGCCAGCACAACAGGGGGCTCTGGAAACACCATATATTTT; CDR3: CASTTGGSGNTIYF
D: TRBD1; J: TRBJ2-2; size: NA; V: TRBV15; DNA: TGTGCCACCAGGGGGACAGGGTACGGCGGGGAGCTGTTTTTT; CDR3: CATRGTGYGGELFF
D: NA; J: TRBJ1-6; size: NA; V: TRBV3-1/TRBV3-2; DNA: TGTGCCAGCAGCGTCGGGACCCGGCGAGGATCACCCCTCCACTTT; CDR3: CASSVGTRRGSPLHF
D: TRBD1; J: TRBJ2-7; size: few; V: TRBV27; DNA: TGTGCCAGCAGTCCCGTGACAGGGGGATTCTACGAGCAGTACTTC; CDR3: CASSPVTGGFYEQYF
D: TRBD1; J: TRBJ1-2; size: NA; V: TRBV4-3; DNA: TGCGCCAGCAGCCAAGATTTGGGACAGCGCTATGGCTACACCTTC; CDR3: CASSQDLGQRYGYTF
D: NA; J: TRBJ2-7; size: NA; V: TRBV11-3; DNA: TGTGCCAGCAGCTTAATTACGGGACACGAGCAGTACTTC; CDR3: CASSLITGHEQYF
D: NA; J: TRBJ2-7; size: NA; V: TRBV28; DNA: TGTGCCAGCAGGCCTGAACTACGGGATTACGAGCAGTACTTC; CDR3: CASRPELRDYEQYF
D: NA; J: TRBJ2-2; size: NA; V: TRBV2; DNA: TGTGCCAGCAGTGTTGCCAGGGCGGCCGGGGAGCTGTTTTTT; CDR3: CASSVARAAGELFF
D: NA; J: TRBJ2-1; size: NA; V: TRBV9; DNA: TGTGCCAGCAGCGGTAGCTCCTACAATGAGCAGTTCTTC; CDR3: CASSGSSYNEQFF
D: TRBD1; J: TRBJ2-7; size: NA; V: TRBV7-2; DNA: TGTGCCAGCGGACAGGGGTTGTACGAGCAGTACTTC; CDR3: CASGQGLYEQYF
D: TRBD2; J: TRBJ2-3; size: NA; V: TRBV7-2; DNA: TGTGCCAGCAGCTTAGGGTGGACTAGGCGTTCCGGCGATACGCAGTATTTT; CDR3: CASSLGWTRRSGDTQYF
D: TRBD1; J: TRBJ1-2; size: NA; V: TRBV19; DNA: TGTGCCAGTGCCCCGAGCAGGGGGCGTCAGGGTTATGGCTACACCTTC; CDR3: CASAPSRGRQGYGYTF
D: TRBD2; J: TRBJ2-1; size: NA; V: TRBV7-3; DNA: TGTGCCAGCAGCTTTCAGGGACTAGCTAACGATGAGCAGTTCTTC; CDR3: CASSFQGLANDEQFF
D: TRBD1; J: TRBJ2-7; size: NA; V: TRBV9; DNA: TGTGCCAGCAGCGCGAGAGGTGACAGGGGGAACTACGAGCAGTACTTC; CDR3: CASSARGDRGNYEQYF
D: NA; J: TRBJ1-1; size: NA; V: TRBV29-1; DNA: TGCAGCTGGGAGAAGAACACTGAAGCTTTCTTT; CDR3: CSWEKNTEAFF
D: TRBD1; J: TRBJ1-2; size: NA; V: TRBV2; DNA: TGTGCCAGCAGTGAAATGGGGACAGGGAATGGCTACACCTTC; CDR3: CASSEMGTGNGYTF
D: NA; J: TRBJ1-2; size: NA; V: TRBV28; DNA: TGTGCCACCGCACTTGGGTATGGCTACACCTTC; CDR3: CATALGYGYTF
D: TRBD2; J: TRBJ2-1; size: NA; V: TRBV27; DNA: TGTGCCAGCAGTTTCATCAGGGAGGGGTACAATGAGCAGTTCTTC; CDR3: CASSFIREGYNEQFF
D: NA; J: TRBJ1-5; size: NA; V: TRBV18; DNA: TGTGCCAGCTCACCGGGGAGGGGTCCATCCAATCAGCCCCAGCATTTT; CDR3: CASSPGRGPSNQPQHF
D: NA; J: TRBJ1-1; size: once; V: TRBV28; DNA: TGTGCCAGCAATCTGAGGTGGAACACTGAAGCTTTCTTT; CDR3: CASNLRWNTEAFF
D: NA; J: TRBJ1-5; size: NA; V: TRBV7-9; DNA: TGTGCCAGCAGCGCGACAGAGAATAGCAATCAGCCCCAGCATTTT; CDR3: CASSATENSNQPQHF
D: NA; J: TRBJ1-5; size: NA; V: TRBV5-1; DNA: TGCGCCAGCAGCTTTGGGGACCATCAGCCCCAGCATTTT; CDR3: CASSFGDHQPQHF
D: NA; J: TRBJ2-1; size: NA; V: TRBV5-6; DNA: TGTGCCAGCAGCTTGGGAGCAGTATACAATGAGCAGTTCTTC; CDR3: CASSLGAVYNEQFF
D: NA; J: TRBJ2-7; size: NA; V: TRBV9; DNA: TGTGCCAGCAGCGCGGGTGGAGCGGATGGACGGGGGGAGCAGTACTTC; CDR3: CASSAGGADGRGEQYF
D: NA; J: TRBJ2-3; size: NA; V: TRBV5-4; DNA: TGTGCCAGCAGCTTGCTGTCGGATACGCAGTATTTT; CDR3: CASSLLSDTQYF
D: NA; J: TRBJ2-7; size: NA; V: TRBV5-4; DNA: TGTGCCAGCAGCCCGTGGGGGGATTCCTACGAGCAGTACTTC; CDR3: CASSPWGDSYEQYF
D: NA; J: TRBJ1-1; size: NA; V: TRBV29-1; DNA: TGCAGCGTTGGTAAGGGTGGTAACACTGAAGCTTTCTTT; CDR3: CSVGKGGNTEAFF
D: TRBD2; J: TRBJ2-1; size: NA; V: TRBV10-3; DNA: TGTGCCATAAGCAGGGGGACTAGCGGGTATAGTTATGAGCAGTTCTTC; CDR3: CAISRGTSGYSYEQFF
D: NA; J: TRBJ1-2; size: NA; V: TRBV6-1; DNA: TGTGCCAGCAGCTTGGGAACGTCGTATGGCTACACCTTC; CDR3: CASSLGTSYGYTF
D: NA; J: TRBJ1-5; size: NA; V: TRBV23-1; DNA: TGCGCCAGCAGTCAATCGGGGAGCAGATCGGACCAGCCCCAGCATTTT; CDR3: CASSQSGSRSDQPQHF
D: NA; J: TRBJ2-7; size: once; V: TRBV7-9; DNA: TGTGCCAGCAGCCACAGGTACTCCTACGAGCAGTACTTC; CDR3: CASSHRYSYEQYF
D: NA; J: TRBJ1-1; size: NA; V: TRBV6-5; DNA: TGTGCCAGCAGCTGGGACACTGAAGCTTTCTTT; CDR3: CASSWDTEAFF
D: NA; J: TRBJ1-2; size: NA; V: TRBV18; DNA: TGTGCCAGCTCACCGATCCAGGAGGGGTATGGCTACACCTTC; CDR3: CASSPIQEGYGYTF
D: NA; J: TRBJ2-3; size: NA; V: TRBV7-8; DNA: TGTGCCAGCAGCCCGGGGTCGTGGGCGCAGTATTTT; CDR3: CASSPGSWAQYF
D: TRBD1; J: TRBJ2-7; size: NA; V: TRBV3-1/TRBV3-2; DNA: TGTGCCAGCAGCCACGGACAGGGAGGTCTCGAGCAGTACTTC; CDR3: CASSHGQGGLEQYF
D: NA; J: TRBJ2-7; size: NA; V: TRBV13; DNA: TGTGCCAGCAGCTCGGCCTACGAGCAGTACTTC; CDR3: CASSSAYEQYF
D: NA; J: TRBJ1-1; size: NA; V: TRBV4-3; DNA: TGCGCCAGCAGCCAAGAGCGCCTGAGGGGGAGGTGGCACACTGAAGCTTTCTTT; CDR3: CASSQERLRGRWHTEAFF